This T cell receptor beta chain was identified in a study of early T cells in non-severe SARS-CoV-2 infection. Study-wide background: Investigators sequenced bulk RNA drawn from unsorted whole blood, and chains remained unpaired.

General study results and limits: The matching step, a VDJdb search, favored anti-spike CD8 responses and missed private and CD4 specificities.

Individual cDNA molecules carried attached unique molecular identifiers. Each CDR3 protein is one row after TCRdb ran MiXCR on the 5' RACE reads. The sample has 32,000 or so distinct CDR3 sequences, under 6% seen once; the top ten hold 4.5% to 6%. This clonotype was picked up a small number of times. Its target is not known. Sequenced input: whole blood. This clonotype was sampled from an adult who was a healthcare worker with PCR-confirmed SARS-CoV-2 infection or an uninfected control (not recorded which).

CDR3 sequence: CASSLNTWTEAFF. The CDR3 DNA is TGTGCCAGCAGCTTAAACACGTGGACTGAAGCTTTCTTT. This chain connects TRBV7-3 to TRBJ1-1; no firm D call. The CDR3 runs 13 residues. The V gene's germline CDR1 is SGHTA and CDR2 FQGTGA. Between the trimmed V and J ends, which lost 1 base and 5 bases, there was a span of 8 bases.